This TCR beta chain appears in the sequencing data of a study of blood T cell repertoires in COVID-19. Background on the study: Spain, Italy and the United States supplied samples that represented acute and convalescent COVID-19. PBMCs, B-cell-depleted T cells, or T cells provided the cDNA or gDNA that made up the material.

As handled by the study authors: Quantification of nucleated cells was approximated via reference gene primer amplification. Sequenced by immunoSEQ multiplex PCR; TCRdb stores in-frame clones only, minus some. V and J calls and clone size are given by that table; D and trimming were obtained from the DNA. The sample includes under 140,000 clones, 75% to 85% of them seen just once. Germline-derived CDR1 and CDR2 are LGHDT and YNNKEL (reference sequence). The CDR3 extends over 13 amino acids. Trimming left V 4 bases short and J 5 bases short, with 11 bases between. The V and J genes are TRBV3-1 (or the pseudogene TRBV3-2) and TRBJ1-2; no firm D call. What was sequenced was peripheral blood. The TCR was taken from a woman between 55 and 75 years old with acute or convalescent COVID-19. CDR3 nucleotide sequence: TGTGCCAGCAGCCCCTTAGGGAGGTATGGCTACACCTTC. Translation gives CASSPLGRYGYTF.